This TCR beta chain was found in a study of T cells in Graves' hyperthyroidism and ophthalmopathy. For the study at large: At the time of initial diagnosis and before any treatment, peripheral blood was collected. Study-level results: In the blood, most expanded thyroid clonotypes above 0.001 appeared as well.

This clonotype has ten or more counts. Its antigen is currently unknown. This CDR3 spans 14 amino acids. Germline V gives CDR1 SEHNR, CDR2 FQNEAQ (reference sequence). V lost 6 bases to trimming and J lost 4 bases, with 15 bases between them. Amplification of TCR beta CDR3 regions was performed using RNA transcripts as template. Carried out on the TCR CDR3, a first-round RT-PCR used the HTBI primer set. TCRdb independently ran MiXCR on the multiplex PCR reads; one entry per CDR3 protein. The sample consists of more than 500,000 distinct CDR3 sequences, roughly 15% of them appearing once. The chain recombines TRBV7-9 with TRBJ1-1; weak D call: TRBD1 (5 bases). The sequenced sample consisted of blood. The TCR sequence derives from a woman in her thirties with Graves' ophthalmopathy. In nucleotides, the CDR3 is TGTGCCAGCAGACCGACTCGTGGGGCCACTGAAGCTTTCTTT. It translates to CASRPTRGATEAFF.